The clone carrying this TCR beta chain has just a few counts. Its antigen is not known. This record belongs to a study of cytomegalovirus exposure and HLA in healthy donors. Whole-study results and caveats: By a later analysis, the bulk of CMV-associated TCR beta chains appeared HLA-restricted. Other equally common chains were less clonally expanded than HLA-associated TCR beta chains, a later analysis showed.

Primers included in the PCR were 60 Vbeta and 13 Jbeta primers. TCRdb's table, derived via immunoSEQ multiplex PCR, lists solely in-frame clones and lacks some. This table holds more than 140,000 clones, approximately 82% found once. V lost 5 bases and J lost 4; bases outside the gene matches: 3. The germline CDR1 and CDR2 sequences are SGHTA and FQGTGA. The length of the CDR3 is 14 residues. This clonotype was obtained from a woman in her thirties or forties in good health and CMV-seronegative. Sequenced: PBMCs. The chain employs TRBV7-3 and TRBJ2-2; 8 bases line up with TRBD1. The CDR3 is CASSRTGSTGELFF. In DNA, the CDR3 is TGTGCCAGCAGCCGGACAGGGAGCACCGGGGAGCTGTTTTTT.